This TCR beta chain stems from a study of cytomegalovirus exposure and HLA in healthy donors. Study summary: The 120 validation repertoires were produced on the same platform as the 550 to 750 repertoires of the first cohort. This was reported in a later analysis. Overall study results and limits: High sensitivity and specificity were reportedly achieved when the classifier diagnosed cytomegalovirus status. The study put 150 to 200 TCR beta chains on its list as cytomegalovirus-associated.

Worth noting for this clone: The antigen remains unidentified.

With V trimmed by 5 bases and J by 2 bases, 6 bases remained unmatched. The CDR3 is made up of 16 amino acids. Germline loops: CDR1 SGHNT, CDR2 YENEEA. Sequencing used immunoSEQ multiplex PCR; TCRdb keeps in-frame clones, though not all of them. The table includes around 60,000 clones, just over 90% detected once. The validation cohort, a group of 120 subjects, included the donors and was separate from the roughly 620-subject first cohort. Sequencing was performed on PBMCs. This receptor was identified in a woman between 18 and 29 years old in good health and CMV-seronegative. The V and J genes are TRBV11-3 and TRBJ2-1; 10 nucleotides agree with TRBD2. The CDR3 loop reads CASSPRTSGAYNEQFF. The CDR3 nucleotides are TGTGCCAGCAGCCCCAGGACTAGCGGTGCCTACAATGAGCAGTTCTTC.